The 15 T cell receptor beta chains presented below share a single source sample, sequenced in a study of blood T cell repertoires in COVID-19. Sequenced by immunoSEQ multiplex PCR; TCRdb stores in-frame clones only, minus some. The sample shows 100,000 or so clones, around 89% of them seen only once. Sequenced input: peripheral blood. These receptor sequences come from a woman older than 75 with acute or convalescent COVID-19.

The chain combines TRBV27 with TRBJ1-1; 8 positions agree with TRBD1. The V and J ends lost 6 bases and 6 bases, in that order; junction bases with no gene match: 6. This CDR3 region has 13 residues. CDR1 and CDR2 from the germline V gene are MNHEY and SMNVEV (reference sequence). DNA for the CDR3: TGTGCCAGCAGACAGGGGGTCTCCGCTGAAGCTTTCTTT. Residues: CASRQGVSAEAFF.

The chain joins TRBV4-1 to TRBJ2-7, with no clear D. Germline CDR1 is MGHRA and CDR2 is YSYEKL. This CDR3 is built from 14 residues. V was shortened by 1 base and J by 2 bases, with 9 bases between the two germline ends. The CDR3 coding sequence is TGCGCCAGCAGCCAAGTTACAGATACCTACGAGCAGTACTTC. Amino acid sequence: CASSQVTDTYEQYF.

This CDR3 reads CATSRGDSVGRLGYTF. The DNA of the CDR3 is TGTGCCACCAGCAGAGGGGACAGCGTTGGACGGCTGGGCTACACCTTC. The rearrangement uses TRBV15 and TRBJ1-2; 7 positions agree with TRBD1. Germline trimming cut 1 base from V and 8 bases from J; bases unmatched to any gene: 13. The CDR3 totals 16 residues. The V gene's germline CDR1 is LNHNV and CDR2 YYDKDF (reference sequence).

This clone was counted a single time. The chain uses TRBV11-2 and TRBJ2-1; D is unresolved. CDR3 length: 16 amino acids. Germline V lookup: CDR1 SGHAT, CDR2 FQNNGV. Between the trimmed V and J ends, which lost 2 bases and 5 bases, there was a span of 16 bases. CDR3 loop: CASSLLRVEENNEQFF. The CDR3 nucleotides read TGTGCCAGCAGCTTACTCCGGGTCGAAGAAAACAATGAGCAGTTCTTC.

The rearrangement links TRBV7-8 to TRBJ1-4; a weak D match, TRBD1 (6 bases). Trimming pared 5 bases from V and 10 bases from J, leaving 23 bases between. The CDR3 has 16 amino acids. Germline lookup yields CDR1 SGHVS and CDR2 FQNEAQ. The CDR3 here is CASSPLRVLRGGKLFF. DNA for the CDR3: TGTGCCAGCAGCCCACTCCGAGTTCTCAGGGGTGGAAAACTGTTTTTT.

The CDR3 nucleotides read TGTGCCAGCAGCAGGACTAGCGGGGGCTATCAGGGCAATGAGCAGTTCTTC. This translates into CASSRTSGGYQGNEQFF. The genes are TRBV5-4 and TRBJ2-1, with TRBD2 matching over 13 bases. Germline V gives CDR1 SGHNT, CDR2 YYREEE (reference sequence). The CDR3 runs to 17 residues. Unmatched junction bases numbered 10, after V lost 4 bases and J lost 6 bases.

The rearrangement joins TRBV29-1 to TRBJ2-6; D is uncertain. Germline V gene sequence: CDR1 SQVTM, CDR2 ANQGSEA. The CDR3 runs 14 residues. Trimming cost V 4 bases and J 4 bases, with 11 bases left between them. DNA of the CDR3: TGCAGCGTTGCCAGTTGGGCCGGGGCCAACGTCCTGACTTTC. It codes for CSVASWAGANVLTF.

V and J are TRBV15 and TRBJ2-2; the D gene is possibly TRBD2 (6 bases). The CDR3 contains 12 residues. The V end was cut by 5 bases, the J end by 9 bases, with 10 bases between. CDR1 LNHNV and CDR2 YYDKDF come from the germline V gene (reference sequence). The CDR3 nucleotides read TGTGCCACCAGCGAGGACTATTGGGAGCTGTTTTTT. This translates into CATSEDYWELFF. The entire variable domain, with the rest obtained from reference TRBV15 and TRBJ2-2, is as follows: DAMVIQNPRYQVTQFGKPVTLSCSQTLNHNVMYWYQQKSSQAPKLLFHYYDKDFNNEADTPDNFQSRRPNTSFCFLDIRSPGLGDTAMYLCATSEDYWELFFGEGSRLTVL.

The chain joins TRBV5-5 to TRBJ1-1; 8 bases fit TRBD1. The CDR3 sequence is 15 residues long. The germline V gene encodes CDR1 SGHKS and CDR2 YYEKEE (reference sequence). J gave up 4 bases and V 2 bases, and 7 bases lay outside the gene matches. CDR3 amino acids: CASSFDRGIPTEAFF. CDR3 DNA sequence: TGTGCCAGCAGCTTCGACAGGGGCATACCCACTGAAGCTTTCTTT.

The rearrangement links TRBV7-9 to TRBJ1-5, with D perhaps TRBD1 (5 bases). Germline lookup yields CDR1 SEHNR and CDR2 FQNEAQ (reference sequence). The germline V and J ends were trimmed by 5 bases and 4 bases, with 18 bases remaining between them. The CDR3 totals 16 residues. CDR3 region: CASSGGQGTLNQPQHF. As DNA, the CDR3 is TGTGCCAGCAGCGGAGGGCAGGGAACTTTAAATCAGCCCCAGCATTTT.

The CDR3 region has the DNA TGCGCCAGCAGCCAAGATCGTCACAATCCAACTAATGAAAAACTGTTTTTT. This codes for CASSQDRHNPTNEKLFF. This chain links TRBV4-1 with TRBJ1-4; D gene ambiguous. Between the trimmed V and J ends, which lost 0 bases and 0 bases, there was a span of 11 bases. CDR1 is MGHRA, CDR2 YSYEKL, per germline. The CDR3 extends over 17 amino acids.

The chain joins TRBV7-9 to TRBJ2-1; TRBD2 aligns across 14 bases. Germline V gene data show CDR1 as SEHNR and CDR2 as FQNEAQ (reference sequence). The ends lost 4 bases at V and 5 bases at J; junction bases unmatched: 4. The CDR3 has 16 amino acids. The chain's CDR3 is CASSSEGLAGDNEQFF. The CDR3 bases are TGTGCCAGCAGCTCAGAGGGACTAGCGGGGGACAATGAGCAGTTCTTC.

V and J are TRBV5-6 and TRBJ2-7; D gene ambiguous. CDR1 is SGHDT, CDR2 YYEEEE, per germline. V was shortened by 4 bases and J by 3 bases, with 14 bases between the two germline ends. This CDR3 region has 14 residues. The CDR3 region is CASSQRYLLYEQYF. The CDR3 bases are TGTGCCAGCAGCCAGAGGTATCTTCTCTACGAGCAGTACTTC.

V gene TRBV7-9 combines with J gene TRBJ2-3, with 7 bases fitting TRBD1. Germline CDR1 reads SEHNR; CDR2 reads FQNEAQ (reference sequence). V shed 6 bases and J 1 base; nucleotides not matched to a gene: 7. The CDR3 is 15 residues long. CDR3 loop: CASSKIGQGTDTQYF. CDR3 sequence (DNA): TGTGCCAGCAGTAAAATTGGACAGGGCACAGATACGCAGTATTTT.

The chain recombines TRBV5-1 with TRBJ1-1; D may be TRBD1 (5 bases). CDR1 and CDR2 (germline): SGHRS, YFSETQ. The V end was cut by 4 bases, the J end by 2 bases, with 12 bases between. CDR3 length: 14 residues. CDR3 region: CASSPQGSNTEAFF. The CDR3 DNA follows: TGCGCCAGCAGCCCGCAGGGCAGCAACACTGAAGCTTTCTTT.